This TCR beta chain was observed in a study of cytomegalovirus exposure and HLA in healthy donors. Study-wide points: A later analysis found common viral pathogens apparently linked to several of the most significant clusters.

PCR was performed using 60 Vbeta and 13 Jbeta primers. Sequencing used immunoSEQ multiplex PCR; TCRdb keeps in-frame clones, though not all of them. Among about 150,000 clones listed, roughly 79% were seen once. Details on this clone: Its specificity is not known.

Germline V lookup: CDR1 SEHNR, CDR2 FQNEAQ (reference sequence). V was cut by 4 bases and J by 4 bases, with 10 bases left in between. The CDR3 runs to 14 residues. This TCR was recovered from a woman younger than 45 in good health and CMV-seronegative. J is TRBJ1-4 and V is TRBV7-9; D is ambiguous. Sequences were obtained from PBMCs. The CDR3 spells CASSSVTYNEKLFF. For the CDR3, the DNA is TGTGCCAGCAGCTCAGTGACTTATAATGAAAAACTGTTTTTT.